The following is a T cell receptor (beta chain) sequence with its context. The data were taken from a study of T cell repertoires in cytomegalovirus infection. Trimming pared 5 bases from V and 0 bases from J, leaving 10 bases between. Germline V gives CDR1 SQVTM, CDR2 ANQGSEA. The CDR3 is 13 amino acids. One entry per CDR3 protein results from TCRdb running MiXCR on the reads. The sample includes hundreds of thousands of distinct CDR3 sequences, 15% to 20% of them seen just once. The sequenced sample was PBMCs. This receptor was taken from a human donor in good health (CMV status not recorded). Some clones in this sample may be carry-over from other donors' samples. V usage is TRBV29-1 and J usage is TRBJ1-1, with D tentatively TRBD1 (5 bases). Here the CDR3 DNA reads TGCAGCGTTCGCAGGGAATTGAACACTGAAGCTTTCTTT. This sequence encodes CSVRRELNTEAFF.